The source of this T cell receptor beta chain is a study of beta chain features in type 1 diabetes. The wider study: Across the samples, about 110,000,000 sorted cells were examined in total.

All of the isolated RNA was reverse transcribed, so expressed TCRB transcripts were sequenced. The repertoire was sequenced with immunoSEQ multiplex PCR; TCRdb's copy has only in-frame clones and lacks some. The sample yields some 180,000 clones, about 13% seen once. The single heparinised draw taken from each donor contained roughly 110 mL of blood on average. Sorting that relied on CD45RO/CCR7/CD25/CD127/CD95/CD27 yielded CD4+ naive, central memory, regulatory and stem cell-like memory cells. The V gene's germline CDR1 is SGHNT and CDR2 YYREEE (reference sequence). V was pared by 0 bases and J by 7 bases, with 14 bases between. The CDR3 loop spans 15 amino acids. Findings and limits, study-wide: Sampled from patients, naive, central memory and Treg TCRB repertoires appeared more similar than those sampled from healthy donors.

This clone was recorded a few times. Its matching antigen is unknown. The receptor was isolated from a woman aged 18-29 years in good health. This chain connects TRBV5-4 to TRBJ2-1, with D possibly being TRBD2 (5 bases). Sequenced sample: central memory CD4+ T cells from blood. CDR3 in amino acids: CASSLEGDFWNEQFF. CDR3 DNA: TGTGCCAGCAGCTTGGAGGGAGACTTCTGGAATGAGCAGTTCTTC.